A single sample is the source of the 30 T cell receptor beta chains below, sequenced in a study of cytomegalovirus exposure and HLA in healthy donors. Produced via immunoSEQ multiplex PCR; TCRdb's table is partial and in-frame only. The sample has 60,000 to 80,000 clones; 85% are singletons. Sequencing input: PBMCs. All receptors derive from a man in his thirties or forties in good health and CMV-seronegative.

This chain links TRBV6-1 with TRBJ2-5, with 9 nucleotides matching TRBD1. CDR1 is MNHNS, CDR2 SASEGT, per germline. V shed 7 bases, J shed 0 bases, and the junction held 6 bases outside the gene matches. This CDR3 region has 15 residues. The CDR3 DNA follows: TGTGCCAGCATGGGGACAGGGATGTACCAAGAGACCCAGTACTTC. Amino acids: CASMGTGMYQETQYF.

The chain combines TRBV30 with TRBJ2-7, with D hard to call. CDR1 and CDR2 from the germline V gene are GTSNPN and SVGIG (reference sequence). The CDR3 has 12 amino acids. Trimming removed 2 bases at V and 4 bases at J, with 9 bases between. The CDR3 nucleotides read TGTGCCTGGAGTATCGTCTTATACGAGCAGTACTTC. Encoded protein: CAWSIVLYEQYF.

This rearrangement joins TRBV7-2 to TRBJ2-7, with 8 bases identical to TRBD2. J lost 3 bases, V lost 4 bases, and 20 bases had no gene match. This CDR3 has 19 amino acids. Germline assignment: CDR1 SGHTA and CDR2 FQGNSA. As DNA, the CDR3 is TGTGCCAGCAGCTCGCCCGCCCGGGGGGGGAAGGGTTGGCACTACGAGCAGTACTTC. As protein: CASSSPARGGKGWHYEQYF.

This chain links TRBV29-1 with TRBJ1-2; D remains unclear. CDR1 and CDR2 (germline): SQVTM, ANQGSEA. The CDR3 runs 12 residues. The V end lost 8 bases, the J end lost 4 bases, and 14 bases lay between the germline ends. The CDR3 protein is CSLTAGPYGYTF. DNA of the CDR3: TGCAGCCTTACTGCAGGTCCCTATGGCTACACCTTC.

This chain links TRBV5-5 with TRBJ2-7, with TRBD2 identical over 10 bases. V was clipped by 1 base and J by 4 bases; unmatched bases: 5. Germline V gene sequence: CDR1 SGHKS, CDR2 YYEKEE (reference sequence). The CDR3 extends over 15 amino acids. Here the CDR3 reads CASSLSASGSYEQYV. CDR3 coding DNA: TGTGCCAGCAGCTTGTCGGCTAGCGGGAGTTACGAGCAGTACGTC.

V is TRBV9 and J is TRBJ2-5; D call uncertain. The germline CDR1 and CDR2 sequences are SGDLS and YYNGEE. The CDR3 spans 14 residues. V was clipped by 1 base and J by 0 bases, with 7 bases between them. CDR3 in amino acids: CASSVNSHQETQYF. CDR3 coding DNA: TGTGCCAGCAGCGTAAACTCGCACCAAGAGACCCAGTACTTC.

The chain joins TRBV9 to TRBJ2-7; a weak D match, TRBD1 (6 bases). The CDR3 spans 13 residues. V dropped 0 bases and J dropped 7 bases, with 11 bases sitting between them. The germline CDR1 and CDR2 sequences are SGDLS and YYNGEE. CDR3 nucleotide sequence: TGTGCCAGCAGCGTAGACAGGGTTCAAGAGCAGTACTTC. Its protein product is CASSVDRVQEQYF.

The rearrangement joins TRBV27 to TRBJ2-1; the D gene is possibly TRBD1 (5 bases). Per germline, CDR1 MNHEY and CDR2 SMNVEV (reference sequence). This CDR3 is 13 amino acids long. V dropped 2 bases and J dropped 10 bases, with 12 bases sitting between them. The CDR3 DNA reads TGTGCCAGCAGTTTAATACAGGTGGGGGAGCAGTTCTTC. Protein sequence: CASSLIQVGEQFF.

This clone was counted only a few times. The CDR3 sequence is CASSIQQGAKSLPSPLHF. The CDR3 DNA reads as TGTGCCAGTAGTATCCAACAGGGGGCGAAGTCATTGCCTTCACCCCTCCACTTT. J is TRBJ1-6 and V is TRBV19; 9 bases match TRBD1. Germline CDR1 and CDR2: LNHDA and SQIVND (reference sequence). The CDR3 covers 18 residues. The junction had 15 bases not matched to a gene; V was cut back by 3 bases and J by 9 bases.

This clone was recorded only once. The V call is TRBV7-3, the J call TRBJ2-5; possibly TRBD2 for D (7 bases). The CDR3 sequence is 15 residues long. Germline V gene sequence: CDR1 SGHTA, CDR2 FQGTGA. The germline V and J ends were trimmed by 6 bases and 9 bases, with 23 bases remaining between them. The CDR3 region is CASSSKLGGRGAQYF. CDR3 sequence (DNA): TGTGCCAGCAGTTCTAAGTTAGGGGGGAGGGGGGCCCAGTACTTC.

The chain joins TRBV5-8 to TRBJ1-2; possibly TRBD1 for D (5 bases). Trimming left V 4 bases short and J 2 bases short, with 15 bases between. The CDR3 has 15 amino acids. Per germline, CDR1 SGHTS and CDR2 YDEGEE. CDR3 nucleotide sequence: TGTGCCAGCAGCCTGCCCGGGGGGGAGAACTATGGCTACACCTTC. Protein: CASSLPGGENYGYTF.

This clone showed up just a few times. The V call is TRBV28, the J call TRBJ1-1, with D possibly TRBD1 on 6 matching bases. Trimming stripped 4 bases from V and 1 base from J, with 13 bases between. This CDR3 spans 15 amino acids. Looked up from germline, CDR1 is MDHEN and CDR2 is SYDVKM. The DNA for the CDR3 is TGTGCCAGCAGTTCCCATCCGGGACAGAACACTGAAGCTTTCTTT. It encodes CASSSHPGQNTEAFF.

V usage is TRBV7-2 and J usage is TRBJ1-5; a possible D gene is TRBD1 (5 bases). The germline CDR1 and CDR2 sequences are SGHTA and FQGNSA. V was cut by 2 bases and J by 7 bases, with 15 bases left in between. The CDR3 spans 15 residues. CDR3 region: CASSLSAREEQPQHF. The DNA for the CDR3 is TGTGCCAGCAGCTTATCTGCCAGGGAGGAACAGCCCCAGCATTTT.

This clone has just a few counts. The V gene is TRBV4-2, the J gene TRBJ2-5, with D possibly TRBD2 on 6 matching bases. V lost 0 bases and J 5 bases, leaving 16 bases between the germline ends. CDR3 length equals 16 residues. In germline, CDR1 is LGHNA, CDR2 YNFKEQ. Here the CDR3 reads CASSQDRAGSGETQYF. The CDR3 DNA follows: TGTGCCAGCAGCCAAGATAGGGCGGGGAGTGGGGAGACCCAGTACTTC.

V usage is TRBV4-1 and J usage is TRBJ2-2, with TRBD1 matching over 9 bases. Germline V gene sequence: CDR1 MGHRA, CDR2 YSYEKL. This CDR3 comprises 16 residues. V lost 1 base to trimming and J lost 5 bases; unmatched junction nucleotides: 5. CDR3 region: CASSQGGTGRTGELFF. The DNA of the CDR3 is TGCGCCAGCAGCCAAGGCGGGACAGGGCGGACCGGGGAGCTGTTTTTT.

This chain joins TRBV4-1 and TRBJ2-2; tentatively, D is TRBD2 (6 bases). The germline CDR1 and CDR2 sequences are MGHRA and YSYEKL. Between the trimmed V and J ends, which lost 4 bases and 5 bases, there was a span of 14 bases. The CDR3 sequence is 15 residues long. CDR3 residues: CASSLGTYRTGELFF. As DNA, the CDR3 is TGCGCCAGCAGCCTCGGGACTTACCGAACCGGGGAGCTGTTTTTT.

This sequence joins TRBV5-1 and TRBJ2-5, with TRBD2 matching over 7 bases. V was clipped by 1 base and J by 1 base; unmatched bases: 13. Germline V gene lookup returns CDR1 SGHRS and CDR2 YFSETQ. The length of the CDR3 is 18 residues. The CDR3 DNA reads as TGCGCCAGCAGCTTGAGGGCTAGCGGTGGACCCTCCCAAGAGACCCAGTACTTC. Translated: CASSLRASGGPSQETQYF. Full variable domain (missing parts from reference TRBV5-1 and TRBJ2-5): KAGVTQTPRYLIKTRGQQVTLSCSPISGHRSVSWYQQTPGQGLQFLFEYFSETQRNKGNFPGRFSGRQFSNSRSEMNVSTLELGDSALYLCASSLRASGGPSQETQYFGPGTRLLVL.

The gene calls are TRBV6-4 and TRBJ2-3, with D maybe TRBD2 (7 bases). This CDR3 has 15 residues. Per the germline V gene, CDR1 is MRHNA and CDR2 is SNTAGT. V was clipped by 3 bases and J by 2 bases, with 12 bases between them. This CDR3 is CASSEGGAPTDTQYF. The CDR3 nucleotides are TGTGCCAGCAGTGAGGGGGGGGCCCCCACAGATACGCAGTATTTT.

V and J are TRBV19 and TRBJ1-2; TRBD1 is a possible D gene (5 bases). Germline lookup yields CDR1 LNHDA and CDR2 SQIVND (reference sequence). The CDR3 loop spans 15 amino acids. Trimming pared 2 bases from V and 2 bases from J, leaving 12 bases between. The CDR3 DNA reads TGTGCCAGTAGTATATTCGGACAAGGAAACTATGGCTACACCTTC. Its translation is CASSIFGQGNYGYTF.

The gene calls are TRBV27 and TRBJ1-2; D perhaps matches TRBD1 (5 bases). V lost 0 bases and J lost 4, with 15 bases in between. Germline V gives CDR1 MNHEY, CDR2 SMNVEV (reference sequence). The CDR3 loop spans 16 amino acids. The CDR3 region has the DNA TGTGCCAGCAGTTTATCACCGACAGTTCAATCCTATGGCTACACCTTC. Its translation: CASSLSPTVQSYGYTF.

V and J are TRBV11-2 and TRBJ1-2, with 7 nucleotides matching TRBD1. CDR3 length: 18 amino acids. Trimming removed 5 bases from V and 1 base from J; junction bases left unmatched: 16. Germline loops: CDR1 SGHAT, CDR2 FQNNGV. DNA of the CDR3: TGTGCCAGCAGCACTATTATTAGGGGGCAAGCCTTTAACTATGGCTACACCTTC. Its protein is CASSTIIRGQAFNYGYTF.

The rearrangement uses TRBV6-5 and TRBJ1-6; maybe TRBD1 (5 bases). V gave up 0 bases and J gave up 6 bases, with 12 bases separating them. The V gene's germline CDR1 is MNHEY and CDR2 SVGAGI. The length of the CDR3 is 16 residues. CDR3: CASSYSMGTTNSPLHF. The CDR3 DNA is TGTGCCAGCAGTTACTCGATGGGGACTACTAATTCACCCCTCCACTTT.

The V gene is TRBV10-3, the J gene TRBJ1-1; 8 bases align to TRBD1. V lost 6 bases and J lost 1; bases outside the gene matches: 7. The CDR3 extends over 15 amino acids. The germline gives CDR1 ENHRY, CDR2 SYGVKD. The CDR3 DNA reads as TGTGCCATCAGAACGACAGGGGCACCGAACACTGAAGCTTTCTTT. This codes for CAIRTTGAPNTEAFF.

The chain has TRBV7-2 and TRBJ1-4; TRBD1 matches at 9 bases. Germline lookup yields CDR1 SGHTA and CDR2 FQGNSA. The V segment lost 5 bases and the J segment 7 bases; nucleotides outside the gene matches: 5. This CDR3 spans 14 amino acids. As DNA, the CDR3 is TGTGCCAGCAGCCCGGGACAGGGACGTGAAAAACTGTTTTTT. Translating it yields CASSPGQGREKLFF.

This clone came up once. V gene TRBV28 combines with J gene TRBJ2-3; 7 nucleotides align to TRBD2. Germline CDR1 MDHEN, CDR2 SYDVKM. Trimming removed 3 bases from V and 4 bases from J; junction bases left unmatched: 7. This CDR3 has 15 amino acids. The chain's CDR3 is CASSLIPTSADTQYF. The CDR3 region has the DNA TGTGCCAGCAGTTTGATTCCCACTAGCGCAGATACGCAGTATTTT.

The genes are TRBV9 and TRBJ1-4; the D is unclear. Germline V gene sequence: CDR1 SGDLS, CDR2 YYNGEE. Trimming removed 2 bases from V and 7 bases from J, with 15 bases in between. The CDR3 is 15 amino acids. CDR3: CASSVETVPGEKLFF. In DNA form, the CDR3 reads TGTGCCAGCAGCGTGGAAACAGTTCCCGGTGAAAAACTGTTTTTT.

The rearrangement links TRBV11-3 to TRBJ2-5; TRBD1 might be the D (6 bases). The CDR3 extends over 14 amino acids. Germline V lookup: CDR1 SGHNT, CDR2 YENEEA. V shed 7 bases and J shed 1 base, with 13 bases lying between them. The CDR3 region has the DNA TGTGCCAGCACCCTCAGGGGCCCCCAAGAGACCCAGTACTTC. This sequence encodes CASTLRGPQETQYF.

J is TRBJ2-5 and V is TRBV5-1; no clear D gene. The CDR3 extends over 14 amino acids. Trimming removed 0 bases from V and 3 bases from J, with 9 bases in between. CDR1 and CDR2 (germline): SGHRS, YFSETQ. CDR3 protein: CASSLGTAKETQYF. CDR3 in DNA: TGCGCCAGCAGCTTGGGTACAGCTAAAGAGACCCAGTACTTC.

The sample holds a few counts of this clone. This chain uses TRBV5-1 with TRBJ2-5; 14 bases line up with TRBD2. Germline loops: CDR1 SGHRS, CDR2 YFSETQ. V trimming: 0 bases; J trimming: 4 bases; junction bases outside the gene matches: 14. CDR3 length equals 20 residues. The CDR3 spells CASSLATAGGLAGVRETQYF. For the CDR3, the DNA is TGCGCCAGCAGCTTGGCCACAGCCGGGGGACTAGCGGGAGTGCGAGAGACCCAGTACTTC.

The chain carries TRBV27 and TRBJ2-5, with D perhaps matching TRBD2 (6 bases). With 2 bases removed from V and 5 bases from J, the gap between germline ends came to 9 bases. Germline assignment: CDR1 MNHEY and CDR2 SMNVEV (reference sequence). The length of the CDR3 is 13 residues. The CDR3 is CASSLLAGETQYF. The CDR3 DNA follows: TGTGCCAGCAGTTTACTCGCGGGGGAGACCCAGTACTTC.